This TCR beta chain was recovered during a study of regulatory T cells in long-lasting Graves disease. Between the trimmed V and J ends, which lost 0 bases and 0 bases, there was a span of 15 bases. The CDR3 consists of 18 residues. Germline V CDR1 and CDR2: SGHVS, FNYEAQ. Time point of the sample: newly diagnosed GD, antithyroid drugs for less than 3 months. TCR sequences were obtained from RNA taken from PBMCs. The authors built TCR beta libraries using iRepertoire HTBI primers and Arm-PCR of CDR3 regions. MiXCR was run by TCRdb on the multiplex PCR reads, yielding one entry per CDR3 protein. The sample has under 500,000 distinct CDR3 sequences, less than 20% seen once. This same sample was also part of a study on T cells in Graves' hyperthyroidism and ophthalmopathy.

The chain combines TRBV7-6 with TRBJ2-1; TRBD2 is a possible D gene (5 bases). This receptor was obtained from a woman aged 30 to 39 with Graves disease. Specimen: peripheral blood mononuclear cells (PBMCs), collected at new diagnosis, from a patient treated with antithyroid drugs. CDR3 DNA: TGTGCCAGCAGCTTAGCAAACCTCGGGGAAATCTCCTACAATGAGCAGTTCTTC. As protein: CASSLANLGEISYNEQFF.